At least ten counts were recorded for the clone carrying this TCR beta chain. Its specificity is unknown. The CDR3 is made up of 15 amino acids. The germline CDR1 and CDR2 sequences are MNHEY and SMNVEV (reference sequence). V lost 6 bases and J lost 5, with 18 bases in between. This entry belongs to a study of T cell repertoires in cytomegalovirus infection. Overall study findings and caveats: HLA-C-restricted CMV-specific TCR beta clonotypes prevailed in the ex vivo response.

TCRdb independently ran MiXCR on the reads; one entry per CDR3 protein. The sample comprises 300,000 or so distinct CDR3 sequences, approximately 10% of which are singletons, and approximately 2.3% rests with the top ten. The gene calls are TRBV27 and TRBJ2-3; tentative D call: TRBD2 (5 bases). The source of this sequence is a human donor in good health (CMV status not recorded). Some clones in this sample may be carry-over from other donors' samples. The source material was PBMCs. The DNA for the CDR3 is TGTGCCAGCAGCCGACTACTTCGGATGGGAGATACGCAGTATTTT. Translated: CASSRLLRMGDTQYF.